The 18 T cell receptor beta chains listed next were all sequenced from one sample in a study of T cells in Graves' hyperthyroidism and ophthalmopathy. Template material for amplifying TCR beta CDR3 regions consisted of RNA transcripts. A first-round RT-PCR of the TCR CDR3 used the HTBI primer set. TCRdb reprocessed the multiplex PCR reads with MiXCR, giving one entry per CDR3 protein. The sample yields 540,000 or so distinct CDR3 sequences, 15% to 18% seen once. Input material: blood. The receptor source for this set is a woman aged 30 to 39 with Graves' hyperthyroidism.

This clonotype occurred many times. The rearrangement uses TRBV20-1 and TRBJ2-7; 10 nucleotides align to TRBD1. CDR1 is DFQATT and CDR2 is SNEGSKA in the germline V gene (reference sequence). The V segment lost 5 bases and the J segment 4 bases; nucleotides outside the gene matches: 14. The CDR3 sequence is 16 residues long. The CDR3 DNA sequence: TGCAGTGCTCAGAGGACAGGGGGAGCGGGAGAATACGAGCAGTACTTC. This encodes CSAQRTGGAGEYEQYF.

V is TRBV20-1 and J is TRBJ2-6; D is undetermined. The CDR3 runs 14 residues. Germline CDR1 is DFQATT and CDR2 is SNEGSKA (reference sequence). With 3 bases removed from V and 0 bases from J, the gap between germline ends came to 6 bases. CDR3 protein: CSASISSGANVLTF. The CDR3 DNA is TGCAGTGCTAGCATATCCTCTGGGGCCAACGTCCTGACTTTC.

This sequence joins TRBV11-2 and TRBJ2-7; 8 positions match TRBD2. The CDR3 consists of 17 residues. V lost 0 bases to trimming and J lost 5 bases; unmatched junction nucleotides: 12. Germline-derived CDR1 and CDR2 are SGHAT and FQNNGV. The CDR3 DNA reads TGTGCCAGCAGCTTAGATCAGGGTAGCGGGGTTCCCAACGAGCAGTACTTC. Translating gives CASSLDQGSGVPNEQYF.

This clonotype showed up just a few times. The genes are TRBV29-1 and TRBJ1-2; TRBD1 agrees at 8 bases. The CDR3 is 12 amino acids. After removal of 2 bases from V and 8 bases from J, the junction contained 4 bases not matched to a gene. Germline V gene sequence: CDR1 SQVTM, CDR2 ANQGSEA. The CDR3 DNA reads as TGCAGCGTTGAATCGACAGGGGTCGGCTACACCTTC. Its protein is CSVESTGVGYTF.

The sample holds many counts of this clonotype. The chain links TRBV12-3 or TRBV12-4 to TRBJ1-5; D is uncertain. CDR3 length: 13 amino acids. V lost 0 bases, J lost 5 bases, and 5 bases lay in between. In DNA, the CDR3 is TGTGCCAGCAGTTTAGCACTTGATCAGCCCCAGCATTTT. Residues: CASSLALDQPQHF.

This clonotype occurred a few times. The chain couples TRBV12-3 or TRBV12-4 to TRBJ2-1; D remains unclear. Trimming took off 4 bases at V and 0 bases at J, with 10 bases between the two ends. The CDR3 length is 15 residues. CDR3 DNA: TGTGCCAGCAGTTCACGGCGAGGCTCCTACAATGAGCAGTTCTTC. It encodes CASSSRRGSYNEQFF.

This clonotype was counted a few times. The genes are TRBV7-7 and TRBJ2-1; D gene uncertain. CDR1 SSHAT and CDR2 FNYEAQ come from the germline V gene (reference sequence). The CDR3 has 15 amino acids. V was pared by 1 base and J by 2 bases, with 9 bases between. CDR3 sequence reads: CASSLGRSPYNEQFF. CDR3 bases: TGTGCCAGCAGCTTAGGGCGGTCACCCTACAATGAGCAGTTCTTC.

In this sample, this clonotype turned up many times. V gene TRBV18 combines with J gene TRBJ2-7; 10 bases are a match to TRBD1. The CDR3 has 14 residues. Looked up from germline, CDR1 is KGHSH and CDR2 is LQKENI. With 8 bases clipped from V and 7 bases from J, the junction kept 11 bases outside the gene matches. CDR3 region: CASSLGTGVGEQYF. The CDR3 DNA is TGTGCCAGCAGCCTAGGGACAGGGGTAGGGGAGCAGTACTTC.

The sample holds many counts of this clonotype. The chain employs TRBV12-3 or TRBV12-4 and TRBJ2-7; 8 positions agree with TRBD2. The CDR3 consists of 15 residues. V lost 6 bases and J lost 0; bases outside the gene matches: 7. DNA of the CDR3: TGTGCCAGCAGCCGGGGGGGGGATAGCTCCTACGAGCAGTACTTC. Amino acids: CASSRGGDSSYEQYF.

The table lists this clonotype with a few counts. The chain has TRBV7-9 and TRBJ1-2; D not certain. V lost 2 bases, J lost 6 bases, and 13 bases lay in between. The CDR3 runs to 14 residues. Per germline, CDR1 SEHNR and CDR2 FQNEAQ (reference sequence). Written as DNA, the CDR3 is TGTGCCAGCAGCTTACAGGCAGGACCTAATGGCTACACCTTC. It encodes CASSLQAGPNGYTF.

This clonotype was observed many times. The rearrangement joins TRBV12-5 to TRBJ1-2; 10 nucleotides align to TRBD1. Germline CDR1 is LGHNT and CDR2 is FRNRAP. This CDR3 is 14 amino acids long. After removal of 7 bases from V and 3 bases from J, the junction contained 5 bases not matched to a gene. The CDR3 nucleotides read TGTGCTAGTGATAATGGACAGGGGGACTATGGCTACACCTTC. This gives the protein CASDNGQGDYGYTF.

This clonotype was recorded at least ten times. The rearrangement uses TRBV10-3 and TRBJ2-7; D possibly corresponds to TRBD1 (6 bases). This CDR3 is built from 14 residues. The V end was cut by 3 bases, the J end by 3 bases, with 12 bases between. The germline CDR1 and CDR2 sequences are ENHRY and SYGVKD. The DNA for the CDR3 is TGTGCCATCAGTGATTTGTCGGACAGCTACGAGCAGTACTTC. This codes for CAISDLSDSYEQYF.

This sequence joins TRBV24-1 and TRBJ2-5; D might be TRBD1 (6 bases). V shed 5 bases and J shed 4 bases, with 13 bases lying between them. The CDR3 is made up of 14 amino acids. The germline gives CDR1 KGHDR, CDR2 SFDVKD. The CDR3 loop is CATSGTQGAETQYF. The CDR3, as DNA: TGTGCCACCAGTGGAACACAGGGAGCAGAGACCCAGTACTTC.

In its sample, this clonotype was seen many times. The J gene is TRBJ2-7, the V gene TRBV2, with D perhaps matching TRBD1 (5 bases). The CDR3 loop spans 14 amino acids. Germline V gene data show CDR1 as SNHLY and CDR2 as FYNNEI. V lost 5 bases, J lost 2 bases, and 13 bases lay in between. The CDR3 coding sequence is TGTGCCAGCAGTCAGGGCCTCAGGGCCTACGAGCAGTACTTC. Translating it yields CASSQGLRAYEQYF.

This clonotype was picked up a small number of times. The junction departs from germline at one end; a sequencing error may be responsible. This chain links TRBV6-5 with TRBJ2-2, with TRBD2 matching over 12 bases. CDR3 size: 15 residues. Germline loops: CDR1 MNHEY, CDR2 SVGAGI. The CDR3 nucleotides are TGTGCCAGCACGTTCCTAGCGGGAGGGGACGGGGAGCTGCTTTTT. Translated: CASTFLAGGDGELLF.

Comments on this clonotype: The junction and the germline gene differ at one end; a read error may be behind it. V usage is TRBV30 and J usage is TRBJ1-6; D gene ambiguous. The CDR3 spans 17 residues. Germline V gene sequence: CDR1 GTSNPN, CDR2 SVGIG (reference sequence). The CDR3 DNA sequence: TGTGCCTGGAGTGTACCGGGCGGAAGCTCCTATAATTCACCCCTCAACTTT. Translation gives CAWSVPGGSSYNSPLNF.

Many counts were recorded for this clonotype. This chain links TRBV9 with TRBJ2-7; 7 bases map to TRBD2. CDR3 size: 15 residues. Germline V gene lookup returns CDR1 SGDLS and CDR2 YYNGEE. J gave up 3 bases and V 4 bases, and 10 bases lay outside the gene matches. CDR3 region: CASSPAVQRDYEQYF. In nucleotides, the CDR3 is TGTGCCAGCAGCCCCGCGGTGCAGCGGGACTACGAGCAGTACTTC. Variable domain in full (rest from reference TRBV9 and TRBJ2-7): DSGVTQTPKHLITATGQRVTLRCSPRSGDLSVYWYQQSLDQGLQFLIQYYNGEERAKGNILERFSAQQFPDLHSELNLSSLELGDSALYFCASSPAVQRDYEQYFGPGTRLTVT.

The CDR3 reads CATSGRGNEQFF. The CDR3 DNA sequence: TGTGCCACCAGCGGGCGCGGCAATGAGCAGTTCTTC. The chain has TRBV15 and TRBJ2-1; D not certain. V was shortened by 5 bases and J by 6 bases, with 8 bases between the two germline ends. Germline CDR1 LNHNV, CDR2 YYDKDF (reference sequence). CDR3 size: 12 residues.